This TCR beta chain was obtained from a study of blood T cell repertoires in COVID-19. Looking at the study overall: Samples came from the United States, Italy and Spain, spanning acute and convalescent COVID-19. From T cells, B-cell-depleted T cells, or PBMCs came the material, which was cDNA or gDNA.

Authors' processing steps: Cell counts per sample came from amplifying reference gene primers. Produced via immunoSEQ multiplex PCR; TCRdb's table is partial and in-frame only. Clone size and V and J calls were adopted from that table, with D and trimming inferred from the DNA. The sample records 170,000 or so clones, roughly 88% being singletons. This clone came up a few times. Sequencing used peripheral blood. This TCR was sampled from a woman aged 55-70 years with acute or convalescent COVID-19.

CDR3 sequence (DNA): TGTGCCAGTAGTATCAGGGGTCGAAACTATGGCTACACCTTC. Its translation: CASSIRGRNYGYTF. The chain combines TRBV19 with TRBJ1-2, with a tentative D call TRBD1 (6 bases). The germline gives CDR1 LNHDA, CDR2 SQIVND (reference sequence). V was shortened by 3 bases and J by 2 bases, with 10 bases between the two germline ends. The length of the CDR3 is 14 residues.